Listed below are T cell receptor beta chains from one sample, sequenced in a study of blood T cell repertoires in COVID-19. Profiling relied on immunoSEQ multiplex PCR, and the TCRdb table lists in-frame clones only, not all of them. The data show approximately 160,000 clones, 65% to 85% seen once. Sequencing was done on a sample of peripheral blood. Receptors were obtained from a woman aged 55 to 70 with acute or convalescent COVID-19. Each CDR3 is given with its conserved first and last residue. Fields, in order: clone size, J gene, D gene, V gene, CDR3 protein, CDR3 DNA. D genes are given only for firm matches. Only part of the rows carry a size: once, few, many, or a class if the clone is expanded.

.,TRBJ1-2,TRBD1,TRBV27,CASREGTGAINYGYTF,TGTGCCAGCAGAGAGGGGACAGGGGCGATTAACTATGGCTACACCTTC
.,TRBJ2-3,TRBD1,TRBV5-6,CASSLFRQGSTDTQYF,TGTGCCAGCAGCTTGTTTCGACAGGGGAGCACAGATACGCAGTATTTT
.,TRBJ1-1,.,TRBV11-2,CASSYFRGRTEAFF,TGTGCCAGCAGCTATTTTCGGGGAAGGACTGAAGCTTTCTTT
.,TRBJ2-4,TRBD1,TRBV19,CASSIDRTGLAKNIQYF,TGTGCCAGTAGTATAGATCGGACAGGGTTGGCCAAAAACATTCAGTACTTC
.,TRBJ1-4,.,TRBV5-6,CASSLGGMDEKLFF,TGTGCCAGCAGCCTTGGAGGGATGGATGAAAAACTGTTTTTT
.,TRBJ1-6,TRBD1,TRBV15,CATSRVLTGQGSPLHF,TGTGCCACCAGCAGAGTACTCACGGGACAGGGATCACCCCTCCACTTT
.,TRBJ2-5,.,TRBV2,CASSEVRGRGKETQYF,TGTGCCAGCAGTGAAGTCCGGGGCAGGGGAAAAGAGACCCAGTACTTC
.,TRBJ1-1,.,TRBV5-1,CASSRGGADTEAFF,TGCGCCAGCAGCCGGGGAGGGGCGGACACTGAAGCTTTCTTT
.,TRBJ1-2,.,TRBV5-1,CASSPGQNYGYTF,TGCGCCAGCAGCCCGGGACAAAACTATGGCTACACCTTC
.,TRBJ2-7,.,TRBV5-1,CASSSLGTGPSSYEQYF,TGCGCCAGCAGCTCCCTGGGAACAGGGCCGAGCTCCTACGAGCAGTACTTC
few,TRBJ2-5,.,TRBV2,CASAYRQGGETQYF,TGTGCCAGCGCCTACAGACAGGGAGGAGAGACCCAGTACTTC
.,TRBJ2-7,.,TRBV28,CASSLLGGRQYF,TGTGCCAGCAGTTTATTGGGAGGTAGGCAGTACTTC
once,TRBJ2-6,TRBD1,TRBV27,CASRKQGGLSGANVLTF,TGTGCCAGCAGAAAACAGGGGGGACTCTCTGGGGCCAACGTCCTGACTTTC
few,TRBJ1-2,.,TRBV6-5,CASSRDRLGYTF,TGTGCCAGCAGTCGAGACAGGCTTGGCTACACCTTC
.,TRBJ2-7,TRBD1,TRBV4-1,CASSFRTGGYEQYF,TGCGCCAGCAGCTTTCGGACAGGGGGCTACGAGCAGTACTTC
.,TRBJ2-2,TRBD1,TRBV4-3,CASRRDRGGSGELFF,TGCGCCAGCAGACGGGACAGGGGAGGGTCCGGGGAGCTGTTTTTT